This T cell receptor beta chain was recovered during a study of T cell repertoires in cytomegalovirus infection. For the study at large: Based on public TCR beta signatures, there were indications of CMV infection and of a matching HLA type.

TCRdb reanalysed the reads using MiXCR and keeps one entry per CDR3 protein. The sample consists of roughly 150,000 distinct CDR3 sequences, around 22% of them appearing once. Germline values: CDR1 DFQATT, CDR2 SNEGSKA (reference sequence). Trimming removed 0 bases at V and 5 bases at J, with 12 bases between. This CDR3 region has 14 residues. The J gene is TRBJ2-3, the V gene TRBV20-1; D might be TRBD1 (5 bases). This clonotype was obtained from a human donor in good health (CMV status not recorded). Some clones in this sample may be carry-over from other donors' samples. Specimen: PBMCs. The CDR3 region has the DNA TGCAGTGCTAGAGATTGGCAGGGTCAAGATACGCAGTATTTT. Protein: CSARDWQGQDTQYF.